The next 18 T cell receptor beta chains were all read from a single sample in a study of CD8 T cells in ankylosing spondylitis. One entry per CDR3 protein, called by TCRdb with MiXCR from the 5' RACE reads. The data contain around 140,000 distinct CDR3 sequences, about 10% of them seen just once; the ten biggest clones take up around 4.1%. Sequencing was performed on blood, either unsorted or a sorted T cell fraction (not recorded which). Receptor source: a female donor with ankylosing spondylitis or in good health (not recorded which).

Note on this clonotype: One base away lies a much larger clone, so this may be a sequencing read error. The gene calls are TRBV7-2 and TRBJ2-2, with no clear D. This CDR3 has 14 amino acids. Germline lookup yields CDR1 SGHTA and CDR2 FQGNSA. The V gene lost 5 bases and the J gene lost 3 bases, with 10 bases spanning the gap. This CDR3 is CASSRPGHTGELFF. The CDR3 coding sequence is TGTGCCAGCAGCCGACCGGGCCACACCGGGGAGCTGTTTTTT.

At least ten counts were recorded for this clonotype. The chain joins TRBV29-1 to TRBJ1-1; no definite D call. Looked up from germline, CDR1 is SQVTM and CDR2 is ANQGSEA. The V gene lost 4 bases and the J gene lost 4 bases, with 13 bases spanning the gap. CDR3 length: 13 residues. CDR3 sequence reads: CSVGSQVGTEAFF. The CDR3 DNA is TGCAGCGTTGGGTCTCAGGTCGGCACTGAAGCTTTCTTT.

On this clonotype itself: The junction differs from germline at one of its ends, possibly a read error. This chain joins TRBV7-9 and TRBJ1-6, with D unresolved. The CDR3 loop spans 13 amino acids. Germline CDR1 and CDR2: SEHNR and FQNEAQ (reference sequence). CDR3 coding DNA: TGTGCCAGCGCGAGGGAGACGGCTTCACCCTTCCACTTT. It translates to CASARETASPFHF.

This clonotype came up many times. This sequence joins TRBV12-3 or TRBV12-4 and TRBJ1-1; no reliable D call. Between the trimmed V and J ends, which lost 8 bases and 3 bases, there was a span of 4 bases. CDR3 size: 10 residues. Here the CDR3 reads CASPHTEAFF. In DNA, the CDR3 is TGTGCCAGCCCCCACACTGAAGCTTTCTTT.

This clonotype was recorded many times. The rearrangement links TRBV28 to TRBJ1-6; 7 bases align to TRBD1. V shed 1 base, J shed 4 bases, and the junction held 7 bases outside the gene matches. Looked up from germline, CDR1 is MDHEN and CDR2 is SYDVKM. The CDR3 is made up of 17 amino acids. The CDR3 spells CASSLSPDRKYNSPLHF. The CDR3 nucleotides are TGTGCCAGCAGTTTATCCCCGGACAGGAAATATAATTCACCCCTCCACTTT.

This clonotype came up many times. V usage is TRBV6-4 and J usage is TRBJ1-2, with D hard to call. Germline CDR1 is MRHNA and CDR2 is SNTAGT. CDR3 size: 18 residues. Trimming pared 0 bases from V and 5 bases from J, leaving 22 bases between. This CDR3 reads CASSDSYVRTLFRYGYTF. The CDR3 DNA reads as TGTGCCAGCAGTGACTCGTACGTTCGTACCTTATTCCGATATGGCTACACCTTC.

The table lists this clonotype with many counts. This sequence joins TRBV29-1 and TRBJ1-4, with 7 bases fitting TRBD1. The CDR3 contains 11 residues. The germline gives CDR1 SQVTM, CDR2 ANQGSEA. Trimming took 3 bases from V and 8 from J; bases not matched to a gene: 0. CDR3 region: CSVEDREKLFF. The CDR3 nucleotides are TGCAGCGTTGAGGACAGGGAAAAACTGTTTTTT.

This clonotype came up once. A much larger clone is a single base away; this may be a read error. The chain's CDR3 is CSVGQGADTIYF. CDR3 DNA: TGCAGCGTTGGTCAGGGAGCTGACACCATATATTTT. The chain uses TRBV29-1 and TRBJ1-3, with a possible D match to TRBD1 (5 bases). The CDR3 loop spans 12 amino acids. V gave up 4 bases and J gave up 8 bases, with 12 bases separating them. Looked up from germline, CDR1 is SQVTM and CDR2 is ANQGSEA. Drawing the rest from reference TRBV29-1 and TRBJ1-3, the complete variable domain is SAVISQKPSRDICQRGTSLTIQCQVDSQVTMMFWYRQQPGQSLTLIATANQGSEATYESGFVIDKFPISRPNLTFSTLTVSNMSPEDSSIYLCSVGQGADTIYFGEGSWLTVV.

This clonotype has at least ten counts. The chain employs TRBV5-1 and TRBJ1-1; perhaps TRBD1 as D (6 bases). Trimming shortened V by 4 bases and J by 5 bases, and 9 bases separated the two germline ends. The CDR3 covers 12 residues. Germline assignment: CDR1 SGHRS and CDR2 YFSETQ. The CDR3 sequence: CASSTQGTEAFF. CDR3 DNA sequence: TGCGCCAGCAGCACTCAGGGGACTGAAGCTTTCTTT.

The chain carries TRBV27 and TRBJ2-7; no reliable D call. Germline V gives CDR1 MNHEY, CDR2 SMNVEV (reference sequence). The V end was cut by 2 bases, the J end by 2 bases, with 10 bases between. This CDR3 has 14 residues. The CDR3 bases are TGTGCCAGCAGTTTAACATCCTCTCCCTACGAGCAGTACTTC. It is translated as CASSLTSSPYEQYF.

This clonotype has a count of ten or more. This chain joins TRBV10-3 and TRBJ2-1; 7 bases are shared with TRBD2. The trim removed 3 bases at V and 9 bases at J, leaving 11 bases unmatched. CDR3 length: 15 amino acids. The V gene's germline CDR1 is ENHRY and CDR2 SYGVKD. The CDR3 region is CAISDPSSGLGEQFF. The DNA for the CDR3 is TGTGCCATCAGTGACCCGTCTAGCGGTCTTGGTGAGCAGTTCTTC.

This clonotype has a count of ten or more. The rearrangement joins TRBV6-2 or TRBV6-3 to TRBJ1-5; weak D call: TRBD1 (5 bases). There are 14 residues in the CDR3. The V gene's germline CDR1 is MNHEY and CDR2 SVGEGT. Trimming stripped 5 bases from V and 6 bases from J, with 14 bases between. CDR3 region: CASSGQGGLQPQHF. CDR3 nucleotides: TGTGCCAGCAGTGGCCAGGGAGGCCTTCAGCCCCAGCATTTT.

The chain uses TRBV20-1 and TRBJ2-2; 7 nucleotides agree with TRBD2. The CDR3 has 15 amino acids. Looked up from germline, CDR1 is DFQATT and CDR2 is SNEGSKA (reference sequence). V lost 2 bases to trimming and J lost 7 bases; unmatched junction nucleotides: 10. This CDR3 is CSARSSRRGSGELFF. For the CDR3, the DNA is TGCAGTGCTAGATCCTCTAGGCGGGGGAGCGGGGAGCTGTTTTTT.

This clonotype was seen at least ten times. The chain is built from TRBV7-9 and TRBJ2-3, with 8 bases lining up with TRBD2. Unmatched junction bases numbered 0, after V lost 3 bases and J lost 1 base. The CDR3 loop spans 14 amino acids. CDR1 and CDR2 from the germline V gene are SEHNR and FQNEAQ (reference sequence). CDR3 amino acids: CASSFGGGTDTQYF. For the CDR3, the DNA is TGTGCCAGCAGCTTCGGGGGGGGCACAGATACGCAGTATTTT.

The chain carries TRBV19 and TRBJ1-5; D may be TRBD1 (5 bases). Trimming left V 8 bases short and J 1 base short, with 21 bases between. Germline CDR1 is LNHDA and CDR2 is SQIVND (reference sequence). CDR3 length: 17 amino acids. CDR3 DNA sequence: TGTGCCAGTGGGGCCGGCGAGCACTCGGGGAGCAATCAGCCCCAGCATTTT. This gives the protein CASGAGEHSGSNQPQHF. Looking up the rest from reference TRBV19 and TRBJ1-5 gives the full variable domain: DGGITQSPKYLFRKEGQNVTLSCEQNLNHDAMYWYRQDPGQGLRLIYYSQIVNDFQKGDIAEGYSVSREKKESFPLTVTSAQKNPTAFYLCASGAGEHSGSNQPQHFGDGTRLSIL.

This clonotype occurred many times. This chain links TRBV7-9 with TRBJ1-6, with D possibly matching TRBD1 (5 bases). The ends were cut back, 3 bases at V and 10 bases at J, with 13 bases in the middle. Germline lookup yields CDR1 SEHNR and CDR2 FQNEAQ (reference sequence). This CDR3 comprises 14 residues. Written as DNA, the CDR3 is TGTGCCAGCAGCTTCGACAGTGCTGGATCACCCCTCCACTTT. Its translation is CASSFDSAGSPLHF. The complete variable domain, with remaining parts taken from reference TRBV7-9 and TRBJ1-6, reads DTGVSQNPRHKITKRGQNVTFRCDPISEHNRLYWYRQTLGQGPEFLTYFQNEAQLEKSRLLSDRFSAERPKGSFSTLEIQRTEQGDSAMYLCASSFDSAGSPLHFGNGTRLTVT.

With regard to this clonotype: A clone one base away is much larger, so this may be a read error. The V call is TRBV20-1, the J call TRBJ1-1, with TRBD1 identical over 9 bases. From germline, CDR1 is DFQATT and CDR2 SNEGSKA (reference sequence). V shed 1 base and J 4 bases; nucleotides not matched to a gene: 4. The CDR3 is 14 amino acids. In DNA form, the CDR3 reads TGCAGTGCTAGAGCGGACAGGGGAGGCACTGAAGCTTTCTTT. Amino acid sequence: CSARADRGGTEAFF.

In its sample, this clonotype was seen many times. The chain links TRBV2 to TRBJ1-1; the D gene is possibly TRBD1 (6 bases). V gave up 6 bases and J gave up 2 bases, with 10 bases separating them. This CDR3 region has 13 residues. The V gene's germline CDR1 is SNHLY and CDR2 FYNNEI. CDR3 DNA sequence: TGTGCCAGCAGCGGACAGACAAACACTGAAGCTTTCTTT. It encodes CASSGQTNTEAFF.